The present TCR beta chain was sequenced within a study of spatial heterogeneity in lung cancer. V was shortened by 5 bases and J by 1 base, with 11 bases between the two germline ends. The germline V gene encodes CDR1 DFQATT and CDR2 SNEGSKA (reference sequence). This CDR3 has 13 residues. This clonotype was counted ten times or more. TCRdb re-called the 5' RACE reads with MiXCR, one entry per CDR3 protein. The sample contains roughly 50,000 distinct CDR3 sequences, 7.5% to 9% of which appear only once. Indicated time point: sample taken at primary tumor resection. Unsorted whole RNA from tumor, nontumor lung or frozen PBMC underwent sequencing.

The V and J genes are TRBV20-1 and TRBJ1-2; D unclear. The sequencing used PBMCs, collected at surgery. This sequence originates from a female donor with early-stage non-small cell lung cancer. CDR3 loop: CSALPENNYGYTF. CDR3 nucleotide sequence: TGCAGTGCTCTCCCAGAAAATAACTATGGCTACACCTTC.